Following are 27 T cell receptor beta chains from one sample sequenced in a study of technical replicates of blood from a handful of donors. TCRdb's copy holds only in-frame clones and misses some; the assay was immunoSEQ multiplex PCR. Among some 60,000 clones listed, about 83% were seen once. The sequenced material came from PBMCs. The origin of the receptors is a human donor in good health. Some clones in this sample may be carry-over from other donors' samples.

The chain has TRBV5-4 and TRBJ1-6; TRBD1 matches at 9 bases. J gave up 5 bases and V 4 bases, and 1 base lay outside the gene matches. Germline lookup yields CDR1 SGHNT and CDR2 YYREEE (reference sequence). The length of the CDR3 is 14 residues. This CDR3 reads CASSRDRDNSPLHF. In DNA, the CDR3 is TGTGCCAGCAGCCGGGACAGGGATAATTCACCCCTCCACTTT.

CDR3 DNA: TGTGCCAGCAGCCCCGGGACAGGGGGGGACGGGGAGCTGTTTTTT. Translation gives CASSPGTGGDGELFF. The chain uses TRBV6-5 and TRBJ2-2; TRBD1 matches 11 bases. Losses at the gene ends were 6 bases for V and 7 bases for J; bases not matched to a gene: 7. The germline gives CDR1 MNHEY, CDR2 SVGAGI. The CDR3 spans 15 residues.

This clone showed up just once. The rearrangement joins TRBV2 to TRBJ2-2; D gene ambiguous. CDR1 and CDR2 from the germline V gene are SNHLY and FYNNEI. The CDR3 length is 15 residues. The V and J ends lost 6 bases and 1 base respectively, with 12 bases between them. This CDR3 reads CASRNSLQNTGELFF. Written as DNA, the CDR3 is TGTGCCAGCAGGAACAGCCTACAGAACACCGGGGAGCTGTTTTTT.

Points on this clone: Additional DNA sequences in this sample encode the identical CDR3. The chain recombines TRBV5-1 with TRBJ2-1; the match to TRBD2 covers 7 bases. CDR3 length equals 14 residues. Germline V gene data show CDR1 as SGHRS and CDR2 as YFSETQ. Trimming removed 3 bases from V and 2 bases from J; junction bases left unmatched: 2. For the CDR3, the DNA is TGCGCCAGCAGCTCAAGCGGGGCCTACAATGAGCAGTTCTTC. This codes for CASSSSGAYNEQFF.

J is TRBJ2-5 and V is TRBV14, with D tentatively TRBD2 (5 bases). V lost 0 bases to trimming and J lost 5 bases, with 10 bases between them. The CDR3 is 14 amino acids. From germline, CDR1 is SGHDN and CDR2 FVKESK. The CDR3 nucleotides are TGTGCCAGCAGCCAAGATACTAGATTCGAGACCCAGTACTTC. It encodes CASSQDTRFETQYF. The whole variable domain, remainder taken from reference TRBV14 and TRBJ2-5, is EAGVTQFPSHSVIEKGQTVTLRCDPISGHDNLYWYRRVMGKEIKFLLHFVKESKQDESGMPNNRFLAERTGGTYSTLKVQPAELEDSGVYFCASSQDTRFETQYFGPGTRLLVL.

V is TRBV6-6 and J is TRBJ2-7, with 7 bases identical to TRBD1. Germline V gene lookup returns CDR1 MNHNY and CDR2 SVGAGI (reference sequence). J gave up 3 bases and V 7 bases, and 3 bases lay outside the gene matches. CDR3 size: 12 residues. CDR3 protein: CASTRQGYEQYF. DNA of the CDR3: TGTGCCAGCACTAGACAGGGCTACGAGCAGTACTTC.

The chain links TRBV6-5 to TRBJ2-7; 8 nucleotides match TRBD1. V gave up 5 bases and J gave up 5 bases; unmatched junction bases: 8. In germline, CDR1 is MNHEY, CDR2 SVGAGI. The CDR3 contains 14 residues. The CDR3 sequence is CASSRRTGGHEQYF. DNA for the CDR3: TGTGCCAGCAGTCGCCGTACAGGGGGTCACGAGCAGTACTTC.

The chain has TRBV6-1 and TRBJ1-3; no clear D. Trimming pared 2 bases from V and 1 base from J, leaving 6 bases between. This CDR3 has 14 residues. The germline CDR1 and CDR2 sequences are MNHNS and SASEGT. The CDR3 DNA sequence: TGTGCCAGCAGTGAACTCCTGTCTGGAAACACCATATATTTT. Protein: CASSELLSGNTIYF.

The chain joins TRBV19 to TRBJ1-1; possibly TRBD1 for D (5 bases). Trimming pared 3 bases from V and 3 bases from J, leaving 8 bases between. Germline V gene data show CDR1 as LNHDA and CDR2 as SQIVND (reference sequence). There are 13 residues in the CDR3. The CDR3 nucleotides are TGTGCCAGTAGTATTTTCAGGGACACTGAAGCTTTCTTT. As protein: CASSIFRDTEAFF.

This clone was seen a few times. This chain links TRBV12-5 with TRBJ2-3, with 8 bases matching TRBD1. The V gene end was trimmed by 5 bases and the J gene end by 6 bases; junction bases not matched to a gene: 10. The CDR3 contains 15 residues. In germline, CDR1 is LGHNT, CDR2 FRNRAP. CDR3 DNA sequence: TGTGCTAGTGGTCCTACAGGGGGGAAATTGGATACGCAGTATTTT. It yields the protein CASGPTGGKLDTQYF.

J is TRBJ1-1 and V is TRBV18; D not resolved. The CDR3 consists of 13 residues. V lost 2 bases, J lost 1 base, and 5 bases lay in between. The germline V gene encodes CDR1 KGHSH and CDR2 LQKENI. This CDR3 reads CASSPSGNTEAFF. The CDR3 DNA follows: TGTGCCAGCTCACCAAGCGGGAACACTGAAGCTTTCTTT. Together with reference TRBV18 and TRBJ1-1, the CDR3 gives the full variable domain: NAGVMQNPRHLVRRRGQEARLRCSPMKGHSHVYWYRQLPEEGLKFMVYLQKENIIDESGMPKERFSAEFPKEGPSILRIQQVVRGDSAAYFCASSPSGNTEAFFGQGTRLTVV.

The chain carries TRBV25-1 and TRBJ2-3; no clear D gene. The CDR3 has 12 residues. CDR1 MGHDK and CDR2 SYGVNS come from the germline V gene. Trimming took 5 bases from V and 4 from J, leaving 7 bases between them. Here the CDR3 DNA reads TGTGCCAGCAGTAGTCGAGCAGATACGCAGTATTTT. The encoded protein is CASSSRADTQYF.

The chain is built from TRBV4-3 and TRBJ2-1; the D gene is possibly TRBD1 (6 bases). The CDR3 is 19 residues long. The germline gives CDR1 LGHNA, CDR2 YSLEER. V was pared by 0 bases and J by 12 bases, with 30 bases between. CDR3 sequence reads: CASSQELGWGHKGSRGQFF. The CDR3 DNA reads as TGCGCCAGCAGCCAAGAGCTCGGGTGGGGACACAAAGGGTCTAGGGGGCAGTTCTTC.

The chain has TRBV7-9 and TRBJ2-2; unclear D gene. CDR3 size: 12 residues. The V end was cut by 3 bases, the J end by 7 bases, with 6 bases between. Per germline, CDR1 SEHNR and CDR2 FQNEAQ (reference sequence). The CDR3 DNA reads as TGTGCCAGCAGCTTTGGCGGCGGGGAGCTGTTTTTT. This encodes CASSFGGGELFF.

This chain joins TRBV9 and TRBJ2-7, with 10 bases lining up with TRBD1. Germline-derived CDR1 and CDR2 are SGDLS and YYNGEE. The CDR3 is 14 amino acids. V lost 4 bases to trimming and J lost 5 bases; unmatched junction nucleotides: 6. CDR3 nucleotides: TGTGCCAGCAGCTCCCGGGACAGGGGCAACGAGCAGTACTTC. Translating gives CASSSRDRGNEQYF.

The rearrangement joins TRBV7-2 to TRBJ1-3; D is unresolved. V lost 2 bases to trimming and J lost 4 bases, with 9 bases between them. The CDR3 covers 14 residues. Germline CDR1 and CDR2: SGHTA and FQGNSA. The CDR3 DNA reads TGTGCCAGCAGCTTAACGGGGAAAGGAAACACCATATATTTT. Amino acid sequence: CASSLTGKGNTIYF.

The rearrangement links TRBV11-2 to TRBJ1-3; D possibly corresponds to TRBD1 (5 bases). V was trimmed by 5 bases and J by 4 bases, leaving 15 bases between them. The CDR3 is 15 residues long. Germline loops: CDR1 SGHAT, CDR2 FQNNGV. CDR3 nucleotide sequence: TGTGCCAGCAGCCCCCTTGCAGGGTCCGGAAACACCATATATTTT. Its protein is CASSPLAGSGNTIYF.

In DNA, the CDR3 is TGTGCCACCAGCCGCTGGGGCCAGCCCCAGCATTTT. Its protein is CATSRWGQPQHF. The chain links TRBV15 to TRBJ1-5; perhaps TRBD1 as D (5 bases). The germline CDR1 and CDR2 sequences are LNHNV and YYDKDF (reference sequence). Trimming removed 5 bases from V and 7 bases from J, with 9 bases in between. This CDR3 is 12 amino acids long.

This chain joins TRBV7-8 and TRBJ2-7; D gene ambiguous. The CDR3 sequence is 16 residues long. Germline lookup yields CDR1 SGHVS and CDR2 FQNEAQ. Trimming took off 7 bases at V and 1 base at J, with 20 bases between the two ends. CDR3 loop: CASKLGRPGVSYEQYF. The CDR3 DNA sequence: TGTGCCAGCAAACTGGGCAGGCCCGGTGTTTCCTACGAGCAGTACTTC.

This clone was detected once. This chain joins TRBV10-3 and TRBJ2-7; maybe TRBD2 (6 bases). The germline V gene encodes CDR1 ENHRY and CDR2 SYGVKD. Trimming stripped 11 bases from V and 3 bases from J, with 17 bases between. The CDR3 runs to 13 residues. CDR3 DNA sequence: TGTGCCGCGGGGAGAGTCCCAAACTACGAGCAGTACTTC. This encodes CAAGRVPNYEQYF.

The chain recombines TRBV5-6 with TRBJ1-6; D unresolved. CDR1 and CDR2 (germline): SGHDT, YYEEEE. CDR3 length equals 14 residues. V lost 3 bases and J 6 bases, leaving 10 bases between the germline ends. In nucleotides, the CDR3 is TGTGCCAGCAGCTGGGCCCTTTCTAATTCACCCCTCCACTTT. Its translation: CASSWALSNSPLHF. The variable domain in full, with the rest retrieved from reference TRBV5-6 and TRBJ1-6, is DAGVTQSPTHLIKTRGQQVTLRCSPKSGHDTVSWYQQALGQGPQFIFQYYEEEERQRGNFPDRFSGHQFPNYSSELNVNALLLGDSALYLCASSWALSNSPLHFGNGTRLTVT.

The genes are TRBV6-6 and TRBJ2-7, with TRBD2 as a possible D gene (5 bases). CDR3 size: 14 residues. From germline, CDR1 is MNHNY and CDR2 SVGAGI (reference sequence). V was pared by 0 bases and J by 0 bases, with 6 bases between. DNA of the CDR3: TGTGCCAGCAGTTACTCTGGGAGCTCCTACGAGCAGTACTTC. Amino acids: CASSYSGSSYEQYF.

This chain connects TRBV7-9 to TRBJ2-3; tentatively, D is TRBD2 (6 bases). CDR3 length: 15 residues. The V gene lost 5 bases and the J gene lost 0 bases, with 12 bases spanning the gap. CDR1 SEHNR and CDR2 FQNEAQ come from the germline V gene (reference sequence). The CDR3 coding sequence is TGTGCCAGCAGCCCGGGGACTTCTAGCACAGATACGCAGTATTTT. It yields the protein CASSPGTSSTDTQYF.

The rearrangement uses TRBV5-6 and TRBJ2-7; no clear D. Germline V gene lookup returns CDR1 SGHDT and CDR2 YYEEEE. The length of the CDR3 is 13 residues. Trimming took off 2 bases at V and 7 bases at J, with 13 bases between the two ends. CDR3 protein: CASSLVTVREQYF. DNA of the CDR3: TGTGCCAGCAGCTTAGTTACTGTTCGGGAGCAGTACTTC.

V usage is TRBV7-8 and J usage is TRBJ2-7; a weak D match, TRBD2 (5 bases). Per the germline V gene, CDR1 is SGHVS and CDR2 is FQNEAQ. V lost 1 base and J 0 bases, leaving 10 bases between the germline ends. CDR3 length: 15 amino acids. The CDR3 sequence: CASSLVGVVSYEQYF. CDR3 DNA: TGTGCCAGCAGCTTAGTGGGAGTGGTCTCCTACGAGCAGTACTTC.

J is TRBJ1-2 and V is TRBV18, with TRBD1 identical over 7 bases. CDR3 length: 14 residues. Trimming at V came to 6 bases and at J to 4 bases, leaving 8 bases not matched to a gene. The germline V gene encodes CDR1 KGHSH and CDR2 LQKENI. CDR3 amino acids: CASSRQGLLYGYTF. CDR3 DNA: TGTGCCAGCTCCCGACAGGGACTCCTCTATGGCTACACCTTC.

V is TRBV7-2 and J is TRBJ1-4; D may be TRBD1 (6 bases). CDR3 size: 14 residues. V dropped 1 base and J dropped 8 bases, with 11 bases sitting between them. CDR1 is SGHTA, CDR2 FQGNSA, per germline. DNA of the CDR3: TGTGCCAGCAGCTTAGGAGGGGGTAGGGAAAAACTGTTTTTT. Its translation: CASSLGGGREKLFF.